This T cell receptor beta chain derives from a study of T cell clones after liver transplantation. The wider study: Patients counted as tolerant after at least one year off all immunosuppression, enzymes not exceeding twice normal. Timepoints were pre-transplant, pre-withdrawal, and after withdrawal was completed or failed.

The assay was immunoSEQ multiplex PCR, and TCRdb's table has in-frame clones only and misses some. The sample yields about 99,000 clones, 75% to 85% seen once. The germline V gene encodes CDR1 SQVTM and CDR2 ANQGSEA. The J segment lost 6 bases and the V segment lost 1 base, leaving 6 bases of the junction unmatched. This CDR3 is built from 14 residues. The J gene is TRBJ2-1, the V gene TRBV29-1; TRBD2 aligns across 7 bases. The sample in question was CD4+ T cells from blood, obtained before liver transplant. This clonotype was sampled from a human donor who received a liver transplant. CDR3 sequence (DNA): TGCAGCGTTGAAGGGGAGGGTCCGGGCAATGAGCAGTTCTTC. The encoded protein is CSVEGEGPGNEQFF.